This entry is about one T cell receptor beta chain. This entry belongs to a study of blood T cell repertoires in COVID-19. Across the whole study: T cells, B-cell-depleted T cells, or PBMCs provided the cDNA or gDNA that served as material.

Per the authors' pipeline: How many nucleated cells were present was estimated from reference gene primer amplification. Clones were sequenced by immunoSEQ multiplex PCR, and TCRdb holds only the in-frame ones, with some missing. D and trimming come from the DNA, and the V and J calls and clone size come from that table. The sample yields around 40,000 clones, more than 65% seen once. From germline, CDR1 is SGHRS and CDR2 YFSETQ. The CDR3 contains 13 residues. V shed 7 bases and J shed 2 bases, with 13 bases lying between them. The chain carries TRBV5-1 and TRBJ2-7; a weak D match, TRBD2 (6 bases). Input material: peripheral blood. This clonotype was sampled from a man in his sixties or seventies with acute or convalescent COVID-19. As DNA, the CDR3 is TGCGCCAGCTCCTTGGGAGGAACCTACGAGCAGTACTTC. Protein product: CASSLGGTYEQYF.